Below, one TCR beta chain is given with its context. Primed by a sample-barcoded 5' primer and a J-beta primer mix, a second PCR proceeded for about 6 to 12 cycles. TCRdb called the 5' RACE reads again in MiXCR, with one record for every CDR3 protein. The profile shows 650,000 to 900,000 distinct CDR3 sequences, 60% to 80% of them singletons. The germline V and J ends were trimmed by 4 bases and 3 bases, with 9 bases remaining between them. The CDR3 has 14 amino acids. In germline, CDR1 is MNHEY, CDR2 SMNVEV (reference sequence). This specimen comes from a study of blood T cells in healthy people across ages.

The chain couples TRBV27 to TRBJ2-2, with a tentative D call TRBD2 (6 bases). This TCR was sampled from a man aged 25 to 40 in good health. The specimen was blood. CDR3 residues: CASSSGLYTGELFF. CDR3 sequence (DNA): TGTGCCAGCAGTTCGGGACTTTACACCGGGGAGCTGTTTTTT.